This TCR beta chain was sequenced during a study of cytomegalovirus exposure and HLA in healthy donors. General study findings and limits: Further analysis was carried out later, and it showed several of the most significant clusters appearing linked to common viral pathogens.

On this clone itself: Its antigen is not known.

PCR involved 60 Vbeta and 13 Jbeta primers. The protocol was immunoSEQ multiplex PCR, while the TCRdb copy is restricted to in-frame clones and leaves out a portion. The sample table sets out some 84,000 clones. This sequence was found in a man between 50 and 59 years old in good health and CMV-seronegative. The source material was PBMCs.

CDR3 sequence reads: CASSLRDRNTEAFF. As DNA, the CDR3 is TGTGCCAGCAGCCTAAGGGACAGGAACACTGAAGCTTTCTTT. The V and J genes are TRBV28 and TRBJ1-1; 7 bases map to TRBD1. The J segment lost 1 base and the V segment lost 6 bases, leaving 5 bases of the junction unmatched. CDR3 length equals 14 residues. Germline lookup yields CDR1 MDHEN and CDR2 SYDVKM.